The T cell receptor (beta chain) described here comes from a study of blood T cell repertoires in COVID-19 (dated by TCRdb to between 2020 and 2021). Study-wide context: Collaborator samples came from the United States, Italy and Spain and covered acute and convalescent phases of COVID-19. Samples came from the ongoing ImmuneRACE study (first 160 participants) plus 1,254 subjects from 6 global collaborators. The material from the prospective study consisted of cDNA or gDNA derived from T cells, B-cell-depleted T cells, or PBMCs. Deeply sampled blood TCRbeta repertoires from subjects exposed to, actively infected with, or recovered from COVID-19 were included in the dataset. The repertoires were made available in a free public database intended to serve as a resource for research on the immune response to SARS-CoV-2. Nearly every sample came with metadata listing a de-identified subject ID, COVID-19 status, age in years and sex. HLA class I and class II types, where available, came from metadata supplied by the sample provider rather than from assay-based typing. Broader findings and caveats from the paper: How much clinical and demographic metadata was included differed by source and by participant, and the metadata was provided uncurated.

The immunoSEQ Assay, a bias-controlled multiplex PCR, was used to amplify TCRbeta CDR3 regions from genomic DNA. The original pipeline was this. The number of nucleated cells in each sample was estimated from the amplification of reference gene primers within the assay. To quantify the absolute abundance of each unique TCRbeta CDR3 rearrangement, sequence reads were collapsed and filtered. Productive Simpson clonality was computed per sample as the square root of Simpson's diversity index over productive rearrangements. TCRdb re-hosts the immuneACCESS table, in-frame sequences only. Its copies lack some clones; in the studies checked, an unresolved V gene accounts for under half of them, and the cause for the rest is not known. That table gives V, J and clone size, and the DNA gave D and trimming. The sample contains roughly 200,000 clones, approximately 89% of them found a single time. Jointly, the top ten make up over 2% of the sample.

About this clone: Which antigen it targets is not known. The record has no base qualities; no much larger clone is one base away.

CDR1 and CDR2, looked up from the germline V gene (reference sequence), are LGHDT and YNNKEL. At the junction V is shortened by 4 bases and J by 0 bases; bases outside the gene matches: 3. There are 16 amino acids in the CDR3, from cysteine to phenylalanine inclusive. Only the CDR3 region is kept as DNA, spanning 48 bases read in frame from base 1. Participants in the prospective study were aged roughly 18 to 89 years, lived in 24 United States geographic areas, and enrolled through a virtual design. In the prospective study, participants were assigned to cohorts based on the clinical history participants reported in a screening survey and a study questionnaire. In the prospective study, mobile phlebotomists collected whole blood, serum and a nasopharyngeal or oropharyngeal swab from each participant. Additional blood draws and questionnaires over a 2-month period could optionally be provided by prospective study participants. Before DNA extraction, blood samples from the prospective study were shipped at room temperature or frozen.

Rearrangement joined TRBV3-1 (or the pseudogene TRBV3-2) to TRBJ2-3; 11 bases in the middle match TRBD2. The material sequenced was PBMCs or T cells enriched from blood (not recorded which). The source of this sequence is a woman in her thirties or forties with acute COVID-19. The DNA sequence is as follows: TGTGCCAGCAGCCCTACTAGCGGGAGAAGCACAGATACGCAGTATTTT. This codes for CASSPTSGRSTDTQYF.